Below, 20 T cell receptor beta chains from the same sample are listed, as sequenced in a study of T cells in Graves' hyperthyroidism and ophthalmopathy. TCR beta CDR3 sequences were amplified from RNA transcripts. TCR CDR3 regions were first amplified by RT-PCR with HTBI primers. TCRdb passed the multiplex PCR reads through MiXCR, listing each CDR3 protein once. This sample yields hundreds of thousands of distinct CDR3 sequences, of which less than 25% are seen a single time; under 35% belongs to the top ten. The sequenced material came from blood. These TCRs come from a man aged 30 to 39 with Graves' ophthalmopathy.

Many counts were recorded for this clonotype. The chain couples TRBV5-5 to TRBJ1-5; D might be TRBD1 (5 bases). The CDR3 contains 15 residues. The V end lost 3 bases, the J end lost 6 bases, and 16 bases lay between the germline ends. CDR1 and CDR2 (germline): SGHKS, YYEKEE (reference sequence). The CDR3, as DNA: TGTGCCAGCAGCTCGGGGGACCTCTACTTTCAGCCCCAGCATTTT. It translates to CASSSGDLYFQPQHF.

The J gene is TRBJ2-3, the V gene TRBV6-2 or TRBV6-3; TRBD1 is a possible D gene (6 bases). Trimming removed 5 bases at V and 4 bases at J, with 16 bases between. The germline gives CDR1 MNHEY, CDR2 SVGEGT. The CDR3 loop spans 15 amino acids. Here the CDR3 reads CASSITGSGADTQYF. The CDR3 coding sequence is TGTGCCAGCAGTATTACAGGGAGTGGTGCAGATACGCAGTATTTT.

This chain links TRBV4-1 with TRBJ2-7; TRBD1 is a possible D gene (6 bases). Germline V lookup: CDR1 MGHRA, CDR2 YSYEKL. V was shortened by 0 bases and J by 3 bases, with 18 bases between the two germline ends. This CDR3 has 17 residues. The CDR3 DNA follows: TGCGCCAGCAGCCAAGATCGAGGAGCTATGGGACACTACGAGCAGTACTTC. As protein: CASSQDRGAMGHYEQYF.

The chain joins TRBV6-1 to TRBJ1-5; 8 nucleotides line up with TRBD1. The CDR3 is made up of 14 amino acids. V lost 8 bases to trimming and J lost 3 bases; unmatched junction nucleotides: 6. Germline-derived CDR1 and CDR2 are MNHNS and SASEGT. The CDR3 nucleotides read TGTGCCAGCCGCGACAGGGGCCTCAATCAGCCCCAGCATTTT. This gives the protein CASRDRGLNQPQHF.

CDR3 DNA sequence: TGTGCCAGCAGCCTGGGACTAGCGGGACAGGGCTCCTACAATGAGCAGTTCTTC. Translation: CASSLGLAGQGSYNEQFF. The chain carries TRBV7-9 and TRBJ2-1; 13 bases are a match to TRBD2. Germline V gene sequence: CDR1 SEHNR, CDR2 FQNEAQ (reference sequence). The CDR3 runs to 18 residues. J lost 0 bases, V lost 5 bases, and 7 bases had no gene match.

This clonotype was recorded at least ten times. The rearrangement joins TRBV2 to TRBJ1-2, with a possible D match to TRBD1 (5 bases). V was shortened by 6 bases and J by 3 bases, with 17 bases between the two germline ends. Germline CDR1 SNHLY, CDR2 FYNNEI. The CDR3 spans 15 residues. CDR3 DNA: TGTGCCAGCAGCTCACGGGACTCGGGGGACTATGGCTACACCTTC. It specifies CASSSRDSGDYGYTF.

The CDR3 reads CASSHRGGGDRNQPQHF. CDR3 nucleotide sequence: TGCGCCAGCAGTCACCGAGGGGGGGGGGACAGAAATCAGCCCCAGCATTTT. This chain connects TRBV4-1 to TRBJ1-5, with 7 bases that match TRBD1. The CDR3 covers 17 residues. Germline V lookup: CDR1 MGHRA, CDR2 YSYEKL. V shed 6 bases, J shed 4 bases, and the junction held 15 bases outside the gene matches.

This clonotype was recorded at least ten times. The chain recombines TRBV24-1 with TRBJ2-3; D possibly corresponds to TRBD2 (5 bases). Germline CDR1 is KGHDR and CDR2 is SFDVKD. The ends were cut back, 8 bases at V and 2 bases at J, with 16 bases in the middle. This CDR3 contains 15 residues. The DNA for the CDR3 is TGTGCCACCAAAGGGAGCGGAGCCTTCACAGATACGCAGTATTTT. It specifies CATKGSGAFTDTQYF.

There are a few counts of this clonotype. The V and J genes are TRBV14 and TRBJ1-1; no definite D call. From germline, CDR1 is SGHDN and CDR2 FVKESK. V was shortened by 1 base and J by 11 bases, with 14 bases between the two germline ends. CDR3 length: 13 residues. As DNA, the CDR3 is TGTGCCAGCAGCCAAGTTAACGGGCCTCGGGCTTTCTTT. Its protein is CASSQVNGPRAFF.

The rearrangement joins TRBV10-3 to TRBJ1-3, with D uncertain. This CDR3 has 15 residues. The V gene's germline CDR1 is ENHRY and CDR2 SYGVKD. Trimming shortened V by 0 bases and J by 3 bases, and 9 bases separated the two germline ends. This chain's CDR3 is CAISESLAGGNTIYF. DNA of the CDR3: TGTGCCATCAGTGAGTCGTTAGCAGGTGGAAACACCATATATTTT.

This clonotype was detected many times. The V call is TRBV11-2, the J call TRBJ2-4, with 10 bases aligning to TRBD2. This CDR3 comprises 19 residues. Germline loops: CDR1 SGHAT, CDR2 FQNNGV. V dropped 5 bases and J dropped 1; count of bases not matched to a gene: 14. CDR3 in amino acids: CASSPVGSSGSTAKNIQYF. In nucleotides, the CDR3 is TGTGCCAGCAGCCCAGTAGGGTCTAGCGGGAGTACGGCCAAAAACATTCAGTACTTC. Variable domain in full (rest from reference TRBV11-2 and TRBJ2-4): EAGVAQSPRYKIIEKRQSVAFWCNPISGHATLYWYQQILGQGPKLLIQFQNNGVVDDSQLPKDRFSAERLKGVDSTLKIQPAKLEDSAVYLCASSPVGSSGSTAKNIQYFGAGTRLSVL.

This clonotype was counted a few times. The chain is built from TRBV30 and TRBJ1-5; no firm D call. Germline V gene data show CDR1 as GTSNPN and CDR2 as SVGIG (reference sequence). The CDR3 covers 15 residues. The V and J ends lost 0 bases and 7 bases respectively, with 16 bases between them. CDR3 coding DNA: TGTGCCTGGAGTGTCGGGGTCATTAAACAACAGCCCCAGCATTTT. It yields the protein CAWSVGVIKQQPQHF.

This clonotype has a count of ten or more. CDR3 sequence: CASSWRGTNTEAFF. Here the CDR3 DNA reads TGTGCCAGCAGTTGGCGTGGGACAAACACTGAAGCTTTCTTT. The gene calls are TRBV28 and TRBJ1-1, with D maybe TRBD1 (6 bases). The CDR3 covers 14 residues. The germline CDR1 and CDR2 sequences are MDHEN and SYDVKM. V was pared by 4 bases and J by 2 bases, with 11 bases between. Drawing the rest from reference TRBV28 and TRBJ1-1, the complete variable domain is DVKVTQSSRYLVKRTGEKVFLECVQDMDHENMFWYRQDPGLGLRLIYFSYDVKMKEKGDIPEGYSVSREKKERFSLILESASTNQTSMYLCASSWRGTNTEAFFGQGTRLTVV.

The gene calls are TRBV5-4 and TRBJ2-5, with D possibly TRBD1 on 6 matching bases. Germline V gives CDR1 SGHNT, CDR2 YYREEE (reference sequence). The CDR3 sequence is 14 residues long. V shed 4 bases and J shed 5 bases, with 15 bases lying between them. The CDR3 region has the DNA TGTGCCAGCAGCCCCTCGGACAGAGAGGAGACCCAGTACTTC. It codes for CASSPSDREETQYF. Combining the CDR3 with reference TRBV5-4 and TRBJ2-5 gives the whole variable domain ETGVTQSPTHLIKTRGQQVTLRCSSQSGHNTVSWYQQALGQGPQFIFQYYREEENGRGNFPPRFSGLQFPNYSSELNVNALELDDSALYLCASSPSDREETQYFGPGTRLLVL.

This chain links TRBV10-3 with TRBJ2-3; 10 bases align to TRBD1. CDR1 and CDR2 from the germline V gene are ENHRY and SYGVKD. The trim removed 3 bases at V and 5 bases at J, leaving 8 bases unmatched. This CDR3 comprises 16 residues. CDR3 in amino acids: CAISDSGTGVGDTQYF. DNA of the CDR3: TGTGCCATCAGTGATTCTGGGACAGGGGTTGGAGATACGCAGTATTTT.

The DNA of the CDR3 is TGTGCCAGCAGCCTGGGACAGGGGGCGGCTGGCTACACCTTC. It translates to CASSLGQGAAGYTF. The chain combines TRBV7-9 with TRBJ1-2; 12 bases are a match to TRBD1. The length of the CDR3 is 14 residues. The V gene's germline CDR1 is SEHNR and CDR2 FQNEAQ (reference sequence). With V trimmed by 5 bases and J by 7 bases, 5 bases remained unmatched.

This clonotype was observed a few times. The V call is TRBV7-3, the J call TRBJ2-1; TRBD2 matches at 12 bases. V gave up 1 base and J gave up 4 bases; unmatched junction bases: 5. The CDR3 consists of 17 residues. The V gene's germline CDR1 is SGHTA and CDR2 FQGTGA. The CDR3: CASSLNQGLAGYNEQFF. CDR3 nucleotide sequence: TGTGCCAGCAGCTTAAACCAAGGACTAGCGGGATACAATGAGCAGTTCTTC.

This clonotype was seen at least ten times. The chain uses TRBV20-1 and TRBJ2-2; 8 nucleotides match TRBD2. The germline CDR1 and CDR2 sequences are DFQATT and SNEGSKA (reference sequence). This CDR3 is 15 amino acids long. Trimming removed 0 bases from V and 3 bases from J; junction bases left unmatched: 3. This chain's CDR3 is CSARDVTSDTGELFF. DNA of the CDR3: TGCAGTGCTAGAGATGTGACTAGCGACACCGGGGAGCTGTTTTTT.

This clonotype showed up just a few times. The V call is TRBV27, the J call TRBJ2-7; D call uncertain. Germline V gene lookup returns CDR1 MNHEY and CDR2 SMNVEV (reference sequence). Trimming took 5 bases from V and 2 from J, leaving 16 bases between them. The CDR3 is made up of 15 amino acids. The CDR3 is CASSPPSGPTYEQYF. The CDR3 coding sequence is TGTGCCAGCAGTCCACCTTCGGGCCCGACCTACGAGCAGTACTTC.

This clonotype was found many times. The chain carries TRBV20-1 and TRBJ2-5; TRBD1 aligns across 7 bases. The trim removed 3 bases at V and 3 bases at J, leaving 10 bases unmatched. This CDR3 spans 15 amino acids. The germline CDR1 and CDR2 sequences are DFQATT and SNEGSKA (reference sequence). CDR3 nucleotide sequence: TGCAGTGCTAGTTCCTCAGGGGGACCCAAAGAGACCCAGTACTTC. This sequence encodes CSASSSGGPKETQYF.